Sequencing of this T cell receptor (beta chain) was carried out in a study of T cell changes during pregnancy in multiple sclerosis. Losses at the gene ends were 7 bases for V and 2 bases for J; bases not matched to a gene: 10. The CDR3 spans 18 residues. Germline values: CDR1 SGHTA, CDR2 FQGTGA. Some clones are missing from TCRdb's copy, which holds only in-frame ones; the method was immunoSEQ multiplex PCR. This table has 55,000 to 65,000 clones, roughly 93% appearing once. This sequence was found in a female donor with multiple sclerosis, enrolled in a pregnancy study. V is TRBV7-3 and J is TRBJ2-5; 16 bases are a match to TRBD2. The sample consisted of peripheral blood, taken after pregnancy. CDR3 in amino acids: CASITSGTSGRVQETQYF. The CDR3 DNA reads TGTGCCAGCATAACCTCCGGGACTAGCGGGAGGGTACAAGAGACCCAGTACTTC.